This T cell receptor beta chain was sequenced for a study of CD8+ T cells in alopecia areata. V was cut by 1 base and J by 0 bases, with 13 bases left in between. The CDR3 totals 18 residues. CDR1 and CDR2 from the germline V gene are LGHNA and YSLEER. RNA, once extracted, was reverse transcribed into cDNA for use as the sequencing template. Here immunoSEQ multiplex PCR was the method, and the copy in TCRdb shows in-frame clones only, minus some. The sample yields around 210,000 clones, 64% seen once. Treatment denoted: oral pan-JAK inhibitor, 5-10 mg twice daily. This specimen consisted of CD4+ T cells sorted from blood, obtained at week 4, from a patient treated with tofacitinib. This sequence joins TRBV4-3 and TRBJ2-6; D perhaps matches TRBD1 (6 bases). The source of this sequence is a human donor with alopecia areata. In DNA, the CDR3 is TGCGCCAGCAGCCAAGTTGGACAGCCGTCCTCTGGGGCCAACGTCCTGACTTTC. Protein product: CASSQVGQPSSGANVLTF.